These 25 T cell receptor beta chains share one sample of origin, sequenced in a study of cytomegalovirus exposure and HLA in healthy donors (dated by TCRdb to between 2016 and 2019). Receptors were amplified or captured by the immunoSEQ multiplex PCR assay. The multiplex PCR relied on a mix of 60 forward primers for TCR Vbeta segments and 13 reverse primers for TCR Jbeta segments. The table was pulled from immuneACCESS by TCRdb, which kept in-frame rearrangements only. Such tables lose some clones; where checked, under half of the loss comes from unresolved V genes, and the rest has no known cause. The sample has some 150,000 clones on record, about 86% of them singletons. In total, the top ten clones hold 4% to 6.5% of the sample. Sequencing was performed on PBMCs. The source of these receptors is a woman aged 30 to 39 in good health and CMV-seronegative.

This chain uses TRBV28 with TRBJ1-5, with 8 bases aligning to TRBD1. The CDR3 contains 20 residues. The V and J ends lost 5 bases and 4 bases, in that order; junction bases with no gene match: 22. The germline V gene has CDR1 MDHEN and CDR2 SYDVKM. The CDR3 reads CASSTGQGPEQVRTNQPQHF. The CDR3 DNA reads TGTGCCAGCAGTACCGGACAGGGCCCCGAGCAAGTTCGGACGAATCAGCCCCAGCATTTT.

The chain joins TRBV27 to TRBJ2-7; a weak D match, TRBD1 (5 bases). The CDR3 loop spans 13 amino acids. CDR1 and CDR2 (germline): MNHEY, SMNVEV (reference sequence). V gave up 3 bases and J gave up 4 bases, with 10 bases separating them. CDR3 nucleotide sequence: TGTGCCAGCAGTTTCAGGGTTACTTACGAGCAGTACTTC. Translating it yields CASSFRVTYEQYF.

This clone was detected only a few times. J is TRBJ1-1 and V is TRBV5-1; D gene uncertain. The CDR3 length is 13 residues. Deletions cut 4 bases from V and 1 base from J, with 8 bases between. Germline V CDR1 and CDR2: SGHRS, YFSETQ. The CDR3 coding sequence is TGCGCCAGCAGCCCACGGGAGAACACTGAAGCTTTCTTT. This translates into CASSPRENTEAFF.

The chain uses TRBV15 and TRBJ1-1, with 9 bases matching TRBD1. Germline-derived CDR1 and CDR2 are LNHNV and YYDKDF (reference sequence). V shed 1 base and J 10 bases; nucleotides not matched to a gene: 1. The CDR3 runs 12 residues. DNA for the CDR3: TGTGCCACCAGCAGAGGGACAGGGGCAGCTTTCTTT. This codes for CATSRGTGAAFF.

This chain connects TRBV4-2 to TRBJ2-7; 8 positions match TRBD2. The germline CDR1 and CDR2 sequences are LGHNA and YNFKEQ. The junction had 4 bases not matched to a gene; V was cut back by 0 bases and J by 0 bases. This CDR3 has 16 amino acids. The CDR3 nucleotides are TGTGCCAGCAGCCAAGAACTCAGCGGGAGCTCCTACGAGCAGTACTTC. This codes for CASSQELSGSSYEQYF.

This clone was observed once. CDR3 in amino acids: CASNLGGWDRVNYNEQFF. The CDR3 nucleotides are TGTGCCAGCAACTTAGGGGGTTGGGACAGAGTAAACTACAATGAGCAGTTCTTC. The rearrangement joins TRBV27 to TRBJ2-1, with 7 bases aligning to TRBD1. The CDR3 extends over 18 amino acids. V was pared by 7 bases and J by 3 bases, with 18 bases of the junction left unmatched. The germline gives CDR1 MNHEY, CDR2 SMNVEV (reference sequence).

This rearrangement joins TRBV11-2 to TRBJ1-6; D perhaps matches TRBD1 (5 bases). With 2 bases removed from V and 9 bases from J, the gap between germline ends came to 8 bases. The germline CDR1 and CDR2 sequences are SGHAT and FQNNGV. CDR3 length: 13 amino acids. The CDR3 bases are TGTGCCAGCAGCTTACAGGGTGGTTCACCCCTCCACTTT. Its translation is CASSLQGGSPLHF.

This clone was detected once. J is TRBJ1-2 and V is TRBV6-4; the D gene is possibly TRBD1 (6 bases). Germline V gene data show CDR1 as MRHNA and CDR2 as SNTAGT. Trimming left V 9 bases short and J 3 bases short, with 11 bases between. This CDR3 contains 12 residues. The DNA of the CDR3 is TGTGCCAGAGAGGGGGTTCACTATGGCTACACCTTC. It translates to CAREGVHYGYTF.

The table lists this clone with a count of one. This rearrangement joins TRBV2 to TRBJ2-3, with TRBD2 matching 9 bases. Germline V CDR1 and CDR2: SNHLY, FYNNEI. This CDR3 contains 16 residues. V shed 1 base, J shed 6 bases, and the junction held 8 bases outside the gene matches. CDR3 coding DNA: TGTGCCAGCAGTGAAGGCCCTAGCGGGATTAGGGATACGCAGTATTTT. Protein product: CASSEGPSGIRDTQYF.

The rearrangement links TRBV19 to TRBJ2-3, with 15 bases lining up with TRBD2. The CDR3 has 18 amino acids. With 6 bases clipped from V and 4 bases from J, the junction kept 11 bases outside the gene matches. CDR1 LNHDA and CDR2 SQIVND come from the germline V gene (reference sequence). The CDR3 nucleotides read TGTGCCAGTAGAGGACTAGCGGGGGGGCCGGGGGGCGCAGATACGCAGTATTTT. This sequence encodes CASRGLAGGPGGADTQYF. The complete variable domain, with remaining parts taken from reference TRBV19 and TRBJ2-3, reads DGGITQSPKYLFRKEGQNVTLSCEQNLNHDAMYWYRQDPGQGLRLIYYSQIVNDFQKGDIAEGYSVSREKKESFPLTVTSAQKNPTAFYLCASRGLAGGPGGADTQYFGPGTRLTVL.

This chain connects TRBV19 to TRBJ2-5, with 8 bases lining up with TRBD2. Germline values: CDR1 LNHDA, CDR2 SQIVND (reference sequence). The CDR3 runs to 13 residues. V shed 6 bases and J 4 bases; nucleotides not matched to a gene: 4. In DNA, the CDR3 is TGTGCCAGTAGCTGGACTAGCAGAGAGACCCAGTACTTC. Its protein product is CASSWTSRETQYF.

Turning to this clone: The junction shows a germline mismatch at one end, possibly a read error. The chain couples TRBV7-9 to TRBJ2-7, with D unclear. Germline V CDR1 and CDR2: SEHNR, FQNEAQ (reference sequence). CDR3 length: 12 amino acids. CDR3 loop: CSSSSDNPKQYF. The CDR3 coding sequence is TGTTCCAGCAGCTCCGACAATCCCAAGCAGTACTTC.

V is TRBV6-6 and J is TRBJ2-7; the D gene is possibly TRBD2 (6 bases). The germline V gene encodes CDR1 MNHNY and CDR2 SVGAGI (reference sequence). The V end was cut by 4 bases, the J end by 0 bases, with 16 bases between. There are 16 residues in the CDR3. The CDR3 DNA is TGTGCCAGCAGTTCCCGCCGCGGGGTGAGCTCCTACGAGCAGTACTTC. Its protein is CASSSRRGVSSYEQYF.

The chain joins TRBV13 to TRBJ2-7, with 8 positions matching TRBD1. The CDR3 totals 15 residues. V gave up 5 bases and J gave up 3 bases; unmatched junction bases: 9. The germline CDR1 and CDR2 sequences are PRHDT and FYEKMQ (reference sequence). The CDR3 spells CASSPTGTGFYEQYF. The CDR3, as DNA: TGTGCCAGCAGCCCAACAGGGACAGGATTCTACGAGCAGTACTTC.

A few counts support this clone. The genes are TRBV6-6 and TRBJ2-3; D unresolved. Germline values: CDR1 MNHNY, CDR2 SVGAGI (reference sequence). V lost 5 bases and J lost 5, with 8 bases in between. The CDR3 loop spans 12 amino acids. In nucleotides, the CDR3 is TGTGCCAGCAGTCAGACTCAAGATACGCAGTATTTT. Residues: CASSQTQDTQYF.

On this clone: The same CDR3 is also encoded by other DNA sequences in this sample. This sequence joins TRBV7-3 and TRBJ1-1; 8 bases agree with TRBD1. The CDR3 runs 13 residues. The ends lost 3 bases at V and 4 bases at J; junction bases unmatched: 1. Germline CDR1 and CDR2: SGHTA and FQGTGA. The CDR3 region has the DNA TGTGCCAGCAGCTTGACAGGGGTCACTGAAGCTTTCTTT. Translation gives CASSLTGVTEAFF.

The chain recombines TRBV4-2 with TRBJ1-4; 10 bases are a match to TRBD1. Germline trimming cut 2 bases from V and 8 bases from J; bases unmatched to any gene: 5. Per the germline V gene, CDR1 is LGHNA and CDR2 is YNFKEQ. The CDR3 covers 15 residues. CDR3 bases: TGTGCCAGCAGCCAACCAGGGACAGGGGAGGAAAAACTGTTTTTT. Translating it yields CASSQPGTGEEKLFF.

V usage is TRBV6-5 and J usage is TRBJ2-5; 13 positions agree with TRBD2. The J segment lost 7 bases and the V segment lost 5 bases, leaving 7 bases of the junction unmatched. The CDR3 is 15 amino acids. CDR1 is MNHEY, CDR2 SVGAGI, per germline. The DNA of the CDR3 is TGTGCCAGCAGTCGACTAGCGGGGGGCCGGGGGACCCAGTACTTC. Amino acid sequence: CASSRLAGGRGTQYF.

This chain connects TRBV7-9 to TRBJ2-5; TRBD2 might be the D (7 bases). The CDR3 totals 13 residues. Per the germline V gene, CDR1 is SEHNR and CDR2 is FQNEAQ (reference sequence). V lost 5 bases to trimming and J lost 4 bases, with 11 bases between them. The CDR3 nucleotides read TGTGCCAGCAGCCTTCGGGGGGCAGAGACCCAGTACTTC. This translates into CASSLRGAETQYF.

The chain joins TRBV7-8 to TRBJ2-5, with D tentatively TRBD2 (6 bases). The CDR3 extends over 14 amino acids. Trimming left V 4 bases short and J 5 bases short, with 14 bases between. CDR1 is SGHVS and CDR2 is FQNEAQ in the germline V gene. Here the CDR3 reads CASSSGRGKETQYF. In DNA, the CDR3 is TGTGCCAGCAGCTCCGGGCGGGGAAAGGAGACCCAGTACTTC.

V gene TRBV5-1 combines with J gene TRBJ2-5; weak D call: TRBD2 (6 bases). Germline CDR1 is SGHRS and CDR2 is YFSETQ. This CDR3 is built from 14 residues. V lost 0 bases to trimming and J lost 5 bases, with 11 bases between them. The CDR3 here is CASSLGGKGETQYF. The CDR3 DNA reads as TGCGCCAGCAGCTTGGGCGGGAAGGGTGAGACCCAGTACTTC.

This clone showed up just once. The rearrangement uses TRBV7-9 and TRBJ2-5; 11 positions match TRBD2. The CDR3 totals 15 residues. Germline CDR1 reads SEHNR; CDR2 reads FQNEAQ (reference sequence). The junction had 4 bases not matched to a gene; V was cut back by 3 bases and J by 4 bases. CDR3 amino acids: CASSFLAGGAETQYF. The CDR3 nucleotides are TGTGCCAGCAGCTTCCTAGCGGGGGGTGCAGAGACCCAGTACTTC.

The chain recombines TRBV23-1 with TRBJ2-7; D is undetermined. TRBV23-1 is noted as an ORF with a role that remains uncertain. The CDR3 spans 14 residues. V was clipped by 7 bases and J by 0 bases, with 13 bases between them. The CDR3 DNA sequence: TGCGCCAGCAACGGGTGCATGACCTCCTACGAGCAGTACTTC. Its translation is CASNGCMTSYEQYF.

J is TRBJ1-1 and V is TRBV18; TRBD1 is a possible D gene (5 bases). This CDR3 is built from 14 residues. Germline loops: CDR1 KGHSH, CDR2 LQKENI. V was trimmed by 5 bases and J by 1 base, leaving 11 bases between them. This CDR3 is CASSVTTGNTEAFF. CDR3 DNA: TGTGCCAGCTCAGTAACTACAGGGAACACTGAAGCTTTCTTT.

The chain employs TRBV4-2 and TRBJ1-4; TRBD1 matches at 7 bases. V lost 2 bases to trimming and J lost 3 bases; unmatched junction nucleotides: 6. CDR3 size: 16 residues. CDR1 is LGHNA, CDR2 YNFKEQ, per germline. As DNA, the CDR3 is TGTGCCAGCAGCCAAACATACAGGGGACCTAATGAAAAACTGTTTTTT. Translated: CASSQTYRGPNEKLFF.